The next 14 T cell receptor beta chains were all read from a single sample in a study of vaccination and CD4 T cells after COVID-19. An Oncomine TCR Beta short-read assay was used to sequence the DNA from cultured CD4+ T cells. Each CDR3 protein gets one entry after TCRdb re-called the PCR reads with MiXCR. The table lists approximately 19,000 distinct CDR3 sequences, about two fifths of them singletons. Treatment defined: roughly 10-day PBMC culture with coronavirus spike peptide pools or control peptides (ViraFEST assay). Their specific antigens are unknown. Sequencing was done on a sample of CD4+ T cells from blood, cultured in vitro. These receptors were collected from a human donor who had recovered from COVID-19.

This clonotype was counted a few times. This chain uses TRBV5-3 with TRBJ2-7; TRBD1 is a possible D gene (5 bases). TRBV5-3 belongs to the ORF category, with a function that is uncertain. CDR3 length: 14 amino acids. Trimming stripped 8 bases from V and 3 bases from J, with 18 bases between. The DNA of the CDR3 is TGTGCCAGCACCAACGATCAGGGAATCTACGAGCAGTACTTC. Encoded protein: CASTNDQGIYEQYF.

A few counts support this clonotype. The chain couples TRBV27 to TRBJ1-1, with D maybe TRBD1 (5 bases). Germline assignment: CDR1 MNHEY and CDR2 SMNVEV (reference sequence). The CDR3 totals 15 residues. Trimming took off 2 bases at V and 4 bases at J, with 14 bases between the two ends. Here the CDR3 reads CASSLVQGWRTEAFF. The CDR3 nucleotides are TGTGCCAGCAGTTTAGTCCAGGGCTGGCGCACTGAAGCTTTCTTT.

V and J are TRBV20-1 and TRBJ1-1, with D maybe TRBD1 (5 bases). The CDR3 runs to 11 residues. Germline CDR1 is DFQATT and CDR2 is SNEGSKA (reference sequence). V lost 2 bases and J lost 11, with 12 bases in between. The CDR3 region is CSARSRERAFF. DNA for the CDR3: TGCAGTGCTAGATCCAGGGAGAGGGCTTTCTTT.

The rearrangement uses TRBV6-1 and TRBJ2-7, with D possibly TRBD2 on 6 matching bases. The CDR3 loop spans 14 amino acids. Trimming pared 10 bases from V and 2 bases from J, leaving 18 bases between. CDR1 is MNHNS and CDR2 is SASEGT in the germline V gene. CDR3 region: CAISSPGLTYEQYF. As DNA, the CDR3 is TGTGCCATCAGCAGCCCGGGACTCACCTACGAGCAGTACTTC.

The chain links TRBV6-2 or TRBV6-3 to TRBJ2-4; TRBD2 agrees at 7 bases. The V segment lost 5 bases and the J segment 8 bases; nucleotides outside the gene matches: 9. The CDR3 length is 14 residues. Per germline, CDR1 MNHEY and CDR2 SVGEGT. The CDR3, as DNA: TGTGCCAGCAGTGACCTTGGGGAGGGAGACATTCAGTACTTC. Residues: CASSDLGEGDIQYF.

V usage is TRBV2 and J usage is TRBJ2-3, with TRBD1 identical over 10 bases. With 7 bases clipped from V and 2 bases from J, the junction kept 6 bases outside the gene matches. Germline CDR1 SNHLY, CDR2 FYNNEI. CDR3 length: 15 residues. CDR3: CASKQDRGATDTQYF. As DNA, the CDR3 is TGTGCCAGCAAGCAGGACAGGGGGGCCACAGATACGCAGTATTTT. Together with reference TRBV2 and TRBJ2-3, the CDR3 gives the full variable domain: EPEVTQTPSHQVTQMGQEVILRCVPISNHLYFYWYRQILGQKVEFLVSFYNNEISEKSEIFDDQFSVERPDGSNFTLKIRSTKLEDSAMYFCASKQDRGATDTQYFGPGTRLTVL.

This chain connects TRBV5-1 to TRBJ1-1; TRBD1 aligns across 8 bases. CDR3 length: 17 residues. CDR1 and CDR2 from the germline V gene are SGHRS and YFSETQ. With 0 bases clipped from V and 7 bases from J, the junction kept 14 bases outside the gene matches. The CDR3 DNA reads TGCGCCAGCAGCTTGGGACCTACAGGGGGTAAAATGATTGAAGCTTTCTTT. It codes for CASSLGPTGGKMIEAFF. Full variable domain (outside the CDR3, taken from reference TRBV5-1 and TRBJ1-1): KAGVTQTPRYLIKTRGQQVTLSCSPISGHRSVSWYQQTPGQGLQFLFEYFSETQRNKGNFPGRFSGRQFSNSRSEMNVSTLELGDSALYLCASSLGPTGGKMIEAFFGQGTRLTVV.

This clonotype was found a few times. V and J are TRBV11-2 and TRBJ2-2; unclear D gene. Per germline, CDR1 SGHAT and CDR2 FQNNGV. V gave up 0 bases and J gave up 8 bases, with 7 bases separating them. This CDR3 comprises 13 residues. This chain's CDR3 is CASSLERRGELFF. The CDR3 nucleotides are TGTGCCAGCAGCTTAGAGCGTAGGGGGGAGCTGTTTTTT.

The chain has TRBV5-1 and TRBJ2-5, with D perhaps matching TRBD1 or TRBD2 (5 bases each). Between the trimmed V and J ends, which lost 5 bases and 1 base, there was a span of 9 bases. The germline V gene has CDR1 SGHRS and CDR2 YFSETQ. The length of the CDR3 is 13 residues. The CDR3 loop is CASSMGVQETQYF. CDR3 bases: TGCGCCAGCAGTATGGGGGTCCAAGAGACCCAGTACTTC.

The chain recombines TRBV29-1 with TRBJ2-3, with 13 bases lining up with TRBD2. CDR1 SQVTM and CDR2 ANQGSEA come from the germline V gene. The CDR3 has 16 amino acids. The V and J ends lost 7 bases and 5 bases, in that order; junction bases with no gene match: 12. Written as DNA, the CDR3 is TGCAGCGGTGTGAGGACTAGCGGGAGTAAGAGAGATACGCAGTATTTT. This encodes CSGVRTSGSKRDTQYF.

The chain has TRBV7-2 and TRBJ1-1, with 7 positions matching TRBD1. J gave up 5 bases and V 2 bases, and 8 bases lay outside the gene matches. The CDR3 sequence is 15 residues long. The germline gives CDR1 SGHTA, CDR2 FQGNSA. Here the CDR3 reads CASSLRAGGGTEAFF. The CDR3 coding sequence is TGTGCCAGCAGCTTAAGGGCAGGGGGTGGGACTGAAGCTTTCTTT.

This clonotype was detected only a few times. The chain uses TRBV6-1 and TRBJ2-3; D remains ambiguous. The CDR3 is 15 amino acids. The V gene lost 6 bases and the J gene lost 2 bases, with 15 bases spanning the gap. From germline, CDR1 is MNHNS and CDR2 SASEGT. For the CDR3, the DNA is TGTGCCAGCAGCCTTGACCCCGGTCCCACAGATACGCAGTATTTT. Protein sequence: CASSLDPGPTDTQYF.

CDR3 loop: CASSLSGPKASAKNIQYF. The CDR3 DNA reads TGTGCCAGCAGCTTGTCAGGCCCCAAGGCATCGGCCAAAAACATTCAGTACTTC. This rearrangement joins TRBV7-2 to TRBJ2-4; unclear D gene. The V end was cut by 3 bases, the J end by 1 base, with 19 bases between. The CDR3 is 18 residues long. Per the germline V gene, CDR1 is SGHTA and CDR2 is FQGNSA.

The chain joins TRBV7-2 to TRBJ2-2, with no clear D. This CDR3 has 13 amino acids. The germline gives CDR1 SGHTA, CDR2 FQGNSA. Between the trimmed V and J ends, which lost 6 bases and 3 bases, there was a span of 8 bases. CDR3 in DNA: TGTGCCAGCAGGGCCCAGGACACCGGGGAGCTGTTTTTT. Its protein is CASRAQDTGELFF.